This T cell receptor beta chain was recovered during a study of shared clonotypes between healthy human individuals. As concerns this clone: Its cognate antigen is unknown.

The method was immunoSEQ multiplex PCR; TCRdb's version includes in-frame clones alone and lacks a portion of them. The table records about 2.1 million clones, approximately 92% of them present only once. Findings and limits, study-wide: Sampling covered nothing but blood. Tissue TCR repertoires likely differ from those found in blood.

The CDR3 sequence is 15 residues long. Germline lookup yields CDR1 SGHTA and CDR2 FQGTGA. The trim removed 5 bases at V and 8 bases at J, leaving 10 bases unmatched. Only CD45RO-negative cells positively selected for CCR7 counted as naive CD8 cells, so terminally differentiated effector memory CD45RA+ cells were excluded. V gene TRBV7-3 combines with J gene TRBJ2-1; 9 bases are a match to TRBD1. Input material: naive CD8+ T cells from PBMCs. The sequence was obtained from a man aged 18 to 29 in good health. Some clones in this sample may be carry-over from other donors' samples. The CDR3 sequence: CASSPGTGWTDEQFF. The CDR3 DNA reads as TGTGCCAGCAGCCCTGGGACAGGGTGGACCGATGAGCAGTTCTTC. The variable domain in full, with the rest retrieved from reference TRBV7-3 and TRBJ2-1, is GAGVSQTPSNKVTEKGKYVELRCDPISGHTALYWYRQSLGQGPEFLIYFQGTGAADDSGLPNDRFFAVRPEGSVSTLKIQRTERGDSAVYLCASSPGTGWTDEQFFGPGTRLTVL.